These 6 T cell receptor beta chains share one sample of origin, sequenced in a study of blood T cell repertoires in COVID-19 (dated by TCRdb to between 2020 and 2021). Receptor amplification or capture employed the immunoSEQ multiplex PCR assay. Imported from immuneACCESS, the table was reduced by TCRdb to in-frame sequences with V and J called. These copies leave out some clones; in studies compared against another copy, an unresolved V gene accounts for under half, and the cause of the remainder is not known. Within this sample are about 160,000 clones, with roughly 88% of them counted one time only. Approximately 2.4% of the sample lies in the top ten. Sequencing was done on a sample of peripheral blood. The receptors were sampled from a man in his late teens or twenties with acute or convalescent COVID-19.

V and J are TRBV27 and TRBJ1-6, with 8 positions matching TRBD1. Germline V gives CDR1 MNHEY, CDR2 SMNVEV (reference sequence). The CDR3 is 15 residues long. With V trimmed by 4 bases and J by 10 bases, 9 bases remained unmatched. The CDR3 coding sequence is TGTGCCAGCAGTTACTACAGGGGGTCAGGCTCACCCCTCCACTTT. Residues: CASSYYRGSGSPLHF.

The chain has TRBV6-5 and TRBJ1-2; weak D call: TRBD1 (5 bases). The CDR3 is 16 amino acids. Germline V CDR1 and CDR2: MNHEY, SVGAGI. V was clipped by 0 bases and J by 0 bases, with 11 bases between them. CDR3 DNA: TGTGCCAGCAGTTACTCGCCGGGGGTAACTAACTATGGCTACACCTTC. It codes for CASSYSPGVTNYGYTF.

The chain combines TRBV6-5 with TRBJ1-6; the match to TRBD1 covers 9 bases. The CDR3 covers 13 residues. Germline V gene lookup returns CDR1 MNHEY and CDR2 SVGAGI. V lost 6 bases to trimming and J lost 9 bases; unmatched junction nucleotides: 3. The CDR3 spells CASRADRGSPLHF. DNA of the CDR3: TGTGCCAGCAGGGCGGACAGGGGTTCACCCCTCCACTTT.

This clone was seen more than once but under ten times. Additional DNA sequences in this sample encode the identical CDR3. The chain couples TRBV24-1 to TRBJ2-3; 7 nucleotides align to TRBD1. Germline V gene lookup returns CDR1 KGHDR and CDR2 SFDVKD. J lost 4 bases, V lost 5 bases, and 14 bases had no gene match. The CDR3 totals 17 residues. The CDR3 is CATSAQGGRKGADTQYF. CDR3 bases: TGTGCCACCAGTGCCCAAGGGGGCAGGAAGGGCGCAGATACGCAGTATTTT.

This chain links TRBV6-5 with TRBJ2-7; TRBD2 matches 7 bases. Trimming took 4 bases from V and 4 from J; bases not matched to a gene: 7. The CDR3 spans 14 residues. The germline V gene encodes CDR1 MNHEY and CDR2 SVGAGI. The CDR3 reads CASSFLAGWYEQYF. The CDR3 nucleotides are TGTGCCAGCAGTTTCTTAGCGGGTTGGTACGAGCAGTACTTC.

This clone has just one count. This rearrangement joins TRBV3-1 (or the pseudogene TRBV3-2) to TRBJ2-7, with D perhaps matching TRBD1 (5 bases). Trimming took off 3 bases at V and 5 bases at J, with 17 bases between the two ends. From germline, CDR1 is LGHDT and CDR2 YNNKEL (reference sequence). CDR3 size: 15 residues. The CDR3: CASSHLGRLQDEQYF. CDR3 sequence (DNA): TGTGCCAGCAGCCATCTGGGGCGCCTCCAGGACGAGCAGTACTTC.